One and the same sample provided the 19 T cell receptor beta chains below, sequenced in a study of blood T cells in healthy people across ages (dated by TCRdb to between 2014 and 2017). Library method: 5' RACE. The run used an Illumina HiSeq 2500. A second PCR of about 6 to 12 cycles was performed with a sample-barcoded 5' primer and a J-beta primer mix. The public reads were reprocessed in TCRdb via fastp at Q25 and MiXCR, keeping in-frame beta chains. Rows matching on CDR3 protein sequence are summarized as one entry with the most common DNA and genes. The sample yields hundreds of thousands of distinct CDR3 sequences; 20% to 25% were counted once. The ten largest clonotypes hold approximately 3.7% of the sample. The sequenced sample was blood. Receptors originate from a man in his 70s in good health.

The chain joins TRBV5-6 to TRBJ2-5, with a tentative D call TRBD2 (6 bases). Trimming stripped 4 bases from V and 0 bases from J, with 13 bases between. This CDR3 is 15 amino acids long. CDR1 is SGHDT and CDR2 is YYEEEE in the germline V gene. This CDR3 reads CASSPSGDYQETQYF. Written as DNA, the CDR3 is TGTGCCAGCAGCCCGAGTGGGGACTACCAAGAGACCCAGTACTTC. The whole variable domain, filled in from reference TRBV5-6 and TRBJ2-5, reads DAGVTQSPTHLIKTRGQQVTLRCSPKSGHDTVSWYQQALGQGPQFIFQYYEEEERQRGNFPDRFSGHQFPNYSSELNVNALLLGDSALYLCASSPSGDYQETQYFGPGTRLLVL.

There are many counts of this clonotype. The V gene is TRBV21-1, the J gene TRBJ2-3; TRBD1 is the table's D call, not checked against the DNA. TRBV21-1 constitutes a pseudogene. The CDR3 has 23 residues. CDR3 nucleotides: TGTGCCAGCAGCAACCGAAAGTCCCAAAAAAAAAGTTCGGACAGGGCTAGCACAGATACGCAGTATTTT. Its translation is CASSNRKSQKKSSDRASTDTQYF.

The V gene is TRBV15, the J gene TRBJ2-3; 7 positions match TRBD2. CDR1 is LNHNV and CDR2 is YYDKDF in the germline V gene (reference sequence). With 4 bases clipped from V and 0 bases from J, the junction kept 4 bases outside the gene matches. CDR3 length: 15 amino acids. CDR3 in DNA: TGTGCCACCAGCACCCCGCGGGGGAGCACAGATACGCAGTATTTT. Its protein product is CATSTPRGSTDTQYF. Combining the CDR3 with reference TRBV15 and TRBJ2-3 gives the whole variable domain DAMVIQNPRYQVTQFGKPVTLSCSQTLNHNVMYWYQQKSSQAPKLLFHYYDKDFNNEADTPDNFQSRRPNTSFCFLDIRSPGLGDTAMYLCATSTPRGSTDTQYFGPGTRLTVL.

V is TRBV5-1 and J is TRBJ2-1; 8 bases match TRBD2. V was clipped by 0 bases and J by 9 bases; unmatched bases: 11. Germline lookup yields CDR1 SGHRS and CDR2 YFSETQ. The CDR3 runs 16 residues. CDR3 DNA sequence: TGCGCCAGCAGCTTGGCTCCCGGGACTAGTAGGAGTGAGCAGTTCTTC. It specifies CASSLAPGTSRSEQFF. Based on the CDR3 plus reference TRBV5-1 and TRBJ2-1, the full variable domain is KAGVTQTPRYLIKTRGQQVTLSCSPISGHRSVSWYQQTPGQGLQFLFEYFSETQRNKGNFPGRFSGRQFSNSRSEMNVSTLELGDSALYLCASSLAPGTSRSEQFFGPGTRLTVL.

J is TRBJ2-2 and V is TRBV29-1, with TRBD2 identical over 10 bases. The CDR3 totals 18 residues. Germline assignment: CDR1 SQVTM and CDR2 ANQGSEA. V trimming: 0 bases; J trimming: 7 bases; junction bases outside the gene matches: 14. As DNA, the CDR3 is TGCAGCGTTGAAGATGGGACTAGCGAGTTTTTTGGTAACGGGGAGCTGTTTTTT. As protein: CSVEDGTSEFFGNGELFF.

This clonotype has ten or more counts. The J gene is TRBJ2-5, the V gene TRBV6-1; D is ambiguous. Germline CDR1 is MNHNS and CDR2 is SASEGT. The V end lost 4 bases, the J end lost 3 bases, and 12 bases lay between the germline ends. There are 14 residues in the CDR3. CDR3 sequence reads: CASSGYLREETQYF. The CDR3 DNA follows: TGTGCCAGCAGTGGATATCTAAGGGAAGAGACCCAGTACTTC.

This chain links TRBV20-1 with TRBJ2-5; no reliable D call. The length of the CDR3 is 12 residues. V was cut by 0 bases and J by 4 bases, with 6 bases left in between. The germline V gene encodes CDR1 DFQATT and CDR2 SNEGSKA (reference sequence). The CDR3 DNA reads TGCAGTGCTAGAGATCTAAGAGAGACCCAGTACTTC. Translated: CSARDLRETQYF.

This clonotype was seen only a few times. The chain is built from TRBV29-1 and TRBJ2-5; D is possibly TRBD2 (6 bases). The J call is uncertain, as TRBJ2-1 better fits the DNA end. The CDR3 length is 10 residues. Looked up from germline, CDR1 is SQVTM and CDR2 is ANQGSEA. In DNA, the CDR3 is TGCAGCGTTCGGCGGGGTGAGCAGTTCTTC. It is translated as CSVRRGEQFF.

The gene calls are TRBV5-1 and TRBJ2-7; the match to TRBD2 covers 8 bases. Germline lookup yields CDR1 SGHRS and CDR2 YFSETQ. The length of the CDR3 is 13 residues. J gave up 8 bases and V 5 bases, and 9 bases lay outside the gene matches. CDR3: CASSESGTSKQYF. In DNA form, the CDR3 reads TGCGCCAGCAGTGAATCCGGGACTAGTAAGCAGTACTTC.

This clonotype was detected only a few times. This rearrangement joins TRBV7-9 to TRBJ2-1, with 14 bases fitting TRBD2. There are 14 residues in the CDR3. Germline-derived CDR1 and CDR2 are SEHNR and FQNEAQ (reference sequence). Losses at the gene ends were 4 bases for V and 11 bases for J; bases not matched to a gene: 4. The CDR3 loop is CASSSRTSGRKQFF. The DNA of the CDR3 is TGTGCCAGCAGCTCCAGGACTAGCGGGAGGAAGCAGTTCTTC.

This clonotype was seen a few times. Mismatch with germline at one junction end may stem from a read error. The V and J genes are TRBV28 and TRBJ2-4, with D uncertain. This CDR3 comprises 14 residues. CDR1 is MDHEN and CDR2 is SYDVKM in the germline V gene. The CDR3 DNA follows: TGTGCCGGCAGCTTCCCGGGTACCAAAAACATTCAGTACTTC. As protein: CAGSFPGTKNIQYF.

V is TRBV24-1 and J is TRBJ1-4; 7 nucleotides line up with TRBD1. The V and J ends lost 8 bases and 8 bases, in that order; junction bases with no gene match: 10. The CDR3 is made up of 14 amino acids. CDR1 is KGHDR and CDR2 is SFDVKD in the germline V gene. The CDR3 bases are TGTGCCACCATAGAAGGGACAGTAGAGGAAAAACTGTTTTTT. It is translated as CATIEGTVEEKLFF.

This clonotype has ten or more counts. As DNA, the CDR3 is TGTGCCAGCAGTTACCGCCGGGGCTCTGGAAACACCATATATTTT. It codes for CASSYRRGSGNTIYF. V usage is TRBV6-5 and J usage is TRBJ1-3; D is uncertain. CDR3 size: 15 residues. Trimming took off 2 bases at V and 0 bases at J, with 8 bases between the two ends. Germline V gives CDR1 MNHEY, CDR2 SVGAGI.

In its sample, this clonotype was seen a few times. The chain links TRBV7-9 to TRBJ2-7; D not certain. CDR3 length: 16 residues. Trimming left V 4 bases short and J 0 bases short, with 16 bases between. CDR1 and CDR2 from the germline V gene are SEHNR and FQNEAQ (reference sequence). CDR3 nucleotides: TGTGCCAGCAGCTCCCTTAGGGCTCCAGACTCCTACGAGCAGTACTTC. It encodes CASSSLRAPDSYEQYF.

The rearrangement uses TRBV27 and TRBJ2-1; TRBD2 might be the D (5 bases). The V gene lost 0 bases and the J gene lost 5 bases, with 8 bases spanning the gap. Germline V gene lookup returns CDR1 MNHEY and CDR2 SMNVEV (reference sequence). The CDR3 extends over 14 amino acids. The CDR3 nucleotides are TGTGCCAGCAGTTTATCGAGGGCCAACAATGAGCAGTTCTTC. Its translation is CASSLSRANNEQFF.

The sample holds many counts of this clonotype. The chain joins TRBV5-1 to TRBJ1-1; maybe TRBD1 (6 bases). Per germline, CDR1 SGHRS and CDR2 YFSETQ. The CDR3 contains 15 residues. V lost 7 bases, J lost 0 bases, and 16 bases lay in between. The CDR3: CASGPGGAMNTEAFF. DNA for the CDR3: TGCGCCAGCGGCCCCGGGGGGGCCATGAACACTGAAGCTTTCTTT. Looking up the rest from reference TRBV5-1 and TRBJ1-1 gives the full variable domain: KAGVTQTPRYLIKTRGQQVTLSCSPISGHRSVSWYQQTPGQGLQFLFEYFSETQRNKGNFPGRFSGRQFSNSRSEMNVSTLELGDSALYLCASGPGGAMNTEAFFGQGTRLTVV.

The rearrangement uses TRBV12-5 and TRBJ2-7; D is unresolved. Germline V CDR1 and CDR2: LGHNT, FRNRAP. The CDR3 sequence is 14 residues long. Trimming removed 7 bases at V and 0 bases at J, with 13 bases between. The CDR3 DNA sequence: TGTGCTAGTGCCCGACACCCGGACTCCTACGAGCAGTACTTC. It specifies CASARHPDSYEQYF.

The chain couples TRBV3-1 to TRBJ2-2, with 8 bases fitting TRBD1. The CDR3 loop spans 19 amino acids. Germline CDR1 LGHDT, CDR2 YNNKEL (reference sequence). V lost 0 bases and J lost 3; bases outside the gene matches: 12. CDR3 DNA sequence: TGTGCCAGCAGCCAAGATGGGATCGGACAGGGAAGATACACCGGGGAGCTGTTTTTT. It encodes CASSQDGIGQGRYTGELFF.

The chain employs TRBV2 and TRBJ2-5; 9 bases line up with TRBD1. Germline V gene sequence: CDR1 SNHLY, CDR2 FYNNEI. This CDR3 has 14 amino acids. With V trimmed by 7 bases and J by 8 bases, 11 bases remained unmatched. CDR3 sequence (DNA): TGTGCCAGCAATCCCGGGACAGGGAGGTTTACCCAGTACTTC. It encodes CASNPGTGRFTQYF.